The sequence of this T cell receptor beta chain was determined in a study of HIV-infected children after antiretroviral therapy interruption. This clonotype was seen a handful of times. The TCR library was built from RNA with a 3' RACE protocol and unique molecular identifiers. One entry per CDR3 protein results from TCRdb running MiXCR on the 3' RACE reads. Of about 46,000 distinct CDR3 sequences listed, roughly 4% are singletons. The treatment was: PENTA 11 planned treatment interruption arm or continuous ART arm. Trimming at V came to 5 bases and at J to 3 bases, leaving 8 bases not matched to a gene. The CDR3 has 16 residues.

The chain joins TRBV12-3 or TRBV12-4 to TRBJ1-3; 9 nucleotides match TRBD1. The TCR sequence derives from a pool of human donors with HIV. Sequences were derived from CD45RA+ CD4+ T cells from PBMCs, pooled from several time points, sampled from a donor given antiretroviral therapy, either interrupted or continuous. Specified subset: naive CD4+ CD45RA+ CD45RO- T cells. The DNA for the CDR3 is TGTGCCAGCAGTGTACAGGGGGCTCTTCTTGGAAACACCATATATTTT. As protein: CASSVQGALLGNTIYF.